This TCR beta chain was recovered during a study of OX40 agonist ivuxolimab in advanced cancers. Sequenced by immunoSEQ multiplex PCR; TCRdb stores in-frame clones only, minus some. The profile covers 20,000 to 30,000 clones, with approximately 89% appearing a single time and 30% to 35% taken by the ten largest. Note on this clone: Its specificity is not known.

Sampling times: baseline, cycle 4 day 1, cycle 7 day 1. Germline V gene sequence: CDR1 SGHDT, CDR2 YYEEEE. J lost 2 bases, V lost 2 bases, and 17 bases had no gene match. CDR3 size: 19 residues. Notes on the study in general: Among the lowest peripheral clonal expansion occurred in 0.1-3.0 mg/kg partial responders. At 0.1 to 3.0 mg/kg and by week 6, clonal expansion occurred in CD4+ and CD8+ blood T cells.

The sequences come from CD4+ or CD8+ T cells sorted from blood, collected in a trial of the OX40 agonist ivuxolimab. This chain links TRBV5-6 with TRBJ1-2; 8 bases line up with TRBD1. The receptor comes from an adult with an advanced solid tumor such as melanoma, head and neck, liver or kidney cancer. CDR3 nucleotide sequence: TGTGCCAGCAGCTTTCGGGAAAATTGGACAGGGAGGGCGAACTATGGCTACACCTTC. This translates into CASSFRENWTGRANYGYTF.